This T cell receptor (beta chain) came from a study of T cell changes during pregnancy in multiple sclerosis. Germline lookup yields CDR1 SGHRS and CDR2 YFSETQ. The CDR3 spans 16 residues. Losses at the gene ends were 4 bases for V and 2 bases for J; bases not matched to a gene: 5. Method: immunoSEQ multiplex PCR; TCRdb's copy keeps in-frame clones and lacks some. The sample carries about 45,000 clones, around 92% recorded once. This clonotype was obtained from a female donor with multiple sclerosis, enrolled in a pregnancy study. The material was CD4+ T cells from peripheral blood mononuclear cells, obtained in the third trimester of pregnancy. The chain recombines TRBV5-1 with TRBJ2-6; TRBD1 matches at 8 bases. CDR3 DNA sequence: TGCGCCAGCAGCCGGACAGGGCGCACTGGGGCCAACGTCCTGACTTTC. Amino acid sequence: CASSRTGRTGANVLTF.